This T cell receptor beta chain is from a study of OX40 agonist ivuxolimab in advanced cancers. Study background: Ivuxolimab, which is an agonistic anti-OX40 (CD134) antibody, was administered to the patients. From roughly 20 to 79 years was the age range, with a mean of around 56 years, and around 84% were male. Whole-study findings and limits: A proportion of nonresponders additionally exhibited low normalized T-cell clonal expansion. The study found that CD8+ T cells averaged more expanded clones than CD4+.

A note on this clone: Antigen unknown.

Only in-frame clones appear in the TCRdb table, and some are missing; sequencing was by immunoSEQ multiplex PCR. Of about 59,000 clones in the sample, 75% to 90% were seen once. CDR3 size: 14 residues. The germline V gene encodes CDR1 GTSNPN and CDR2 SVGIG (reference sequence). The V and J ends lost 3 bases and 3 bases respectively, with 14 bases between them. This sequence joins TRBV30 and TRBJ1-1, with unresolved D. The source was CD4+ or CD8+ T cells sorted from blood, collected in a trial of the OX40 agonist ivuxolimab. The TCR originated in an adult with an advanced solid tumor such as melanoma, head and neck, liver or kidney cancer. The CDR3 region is CAWRTPSGDTEAFF. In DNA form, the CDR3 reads TGTGCCTGGAGGACCCCTTCTGGGGACACTGAAGCTTTCTTT.